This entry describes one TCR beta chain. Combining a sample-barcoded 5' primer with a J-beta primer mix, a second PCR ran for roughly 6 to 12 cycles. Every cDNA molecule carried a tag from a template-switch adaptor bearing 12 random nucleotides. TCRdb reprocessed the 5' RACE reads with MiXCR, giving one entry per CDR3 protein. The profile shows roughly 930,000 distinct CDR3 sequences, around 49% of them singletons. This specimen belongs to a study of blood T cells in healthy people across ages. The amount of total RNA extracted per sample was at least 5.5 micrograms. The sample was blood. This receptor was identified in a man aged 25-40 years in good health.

Here the CDR3 DNA reads TGTGCCACCAGCAGAGACAGGGGGGGAGGCACAGATACGCAGTATTTT. It specifies CATSRDRGGGTDTQYF. The V call is TRBV15, the J call TRBJ2-3; D may correspond to TRBD1 or TRBD2 (7 bases each). V was cut by 0 bases and J by 1 base, with 11 bases left in between. The CDR3 consists of 16 residues. The germline gives CDR1 LNHNV, CDR2 YYDKDF (reference sequence). The variable domain in full, completed from reference TRBV15 and TRBJ2-3, reads DAMVIQNPRYQVTQFGKPVTLSCSQTLNHNVMYWYQQKSSQAPKLLFHYYDKDFNNEADTPDNFQSRRPNTSFCFLDIRSPGLGDTAMYLCATSRDRGGGTDTQYFGPGTRLTVL.